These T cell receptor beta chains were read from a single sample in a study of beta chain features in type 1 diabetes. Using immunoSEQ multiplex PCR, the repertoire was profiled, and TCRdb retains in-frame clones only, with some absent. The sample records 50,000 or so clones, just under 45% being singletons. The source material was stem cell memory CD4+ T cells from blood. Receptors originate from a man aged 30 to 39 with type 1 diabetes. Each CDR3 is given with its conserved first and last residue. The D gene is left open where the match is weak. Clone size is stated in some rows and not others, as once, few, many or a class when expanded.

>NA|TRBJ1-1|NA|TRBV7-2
CASSLSGSFGAFF
TGTGCCAGCAGCTTATCGGGAAGTTTCGGAGCTTTCTTT
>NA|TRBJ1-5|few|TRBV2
CASSDNSRRQPQHF
TGTGCCAGCAGTGATAACTCCCGGCGGCAGCCCCAGCATTTT
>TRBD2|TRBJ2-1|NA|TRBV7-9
CASSLGLAGNEQFF
TGTGCCAGCAGCTTAGGGCTAGCGGGGAATGAGCAGTTCTTC
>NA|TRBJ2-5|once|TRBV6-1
CASSELRRDQETQYF
TGTGCCAGCAGTGAACTCCGCAGGGACCAAGAGACCCAGTACTTC
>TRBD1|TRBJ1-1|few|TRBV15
CATSRPDRARDFF
TGTGCCACCAGCAGACCGGACAGGGCGAGGGATTTCTTT
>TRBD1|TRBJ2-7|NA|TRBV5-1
CASTWTGGQTYEQYF
TGCGCCAGCACCTGGACAGGGGGTCAAACCTACGAGCAGTACTTC
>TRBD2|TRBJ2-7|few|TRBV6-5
CASTSGTTYEQYF
TGTGCCAGCACCTCCGGGACTACCTACGAGCAGTACTTC
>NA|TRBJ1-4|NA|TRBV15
CATSRDRSANSF
TGTGCCACCAGCAGAGATCGGTCCGCGAACTCCTTT
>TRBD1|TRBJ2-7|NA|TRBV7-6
CASSLGDSSYEQYF
TGTGCCAGCAGCTTAGGGGACAGCTCCTACGAGCAGTACTTC
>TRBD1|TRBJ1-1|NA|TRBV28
CASSLSPHRGRDTEAFF
TGTGCCAGCAGTTTATCCCCCCACAGGGGGAGGGACACTGAAGCTTTCTTT
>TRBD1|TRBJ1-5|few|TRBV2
CASSEEGQSGQPQHF
TGTGCCAGCAGTGAAGAGGGACAGTCGGGGCAGCCCCAGCATTTT
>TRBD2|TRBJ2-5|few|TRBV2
CASGLAEQETQYF
TGTGCCAGCGGTCTAGCGGAACAAGAGACCCAGTACTTC
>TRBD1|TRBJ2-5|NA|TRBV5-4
CASKIQGETQYF
TGTGCCAGCAAAATACAGGGGGAGACCCAGTACTTC
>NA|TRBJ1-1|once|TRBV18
CASSPARFSEAFF
TGTGCCAGCTCACCAGCCCGGTTTTCTGAAGCTTTCTTT
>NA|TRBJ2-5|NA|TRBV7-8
CASSWRPGLSQETQYF
TGTGCCAGCAGCTGGCGACCGGGACTTAGCCAAGAGACCCAGTACTTC
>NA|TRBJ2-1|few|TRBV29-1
CSVERDDYNEQFF
TGCAGCGTTGAACGGGATGACTACAATGAGCAGTTCTTC
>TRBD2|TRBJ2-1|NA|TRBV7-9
CASSLARRGAYNEQFF
TGTGCCAGCAGCTTAGCGCGGCGGGGGGCTTACAATGAGCAGTTCTTC
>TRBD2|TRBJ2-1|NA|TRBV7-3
CASSSVAGVAYNEQFF
TGTGCCAGCAGCTCGGTAGCGGGAGTCGCCTACAATGAGCAGTTCTTC
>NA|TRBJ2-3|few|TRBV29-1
CSVVGGMSDTQYF
TGCAGCGTTGTTGGGGGGATGTCGGATACGCAGTATTTT
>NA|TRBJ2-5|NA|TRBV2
CASSTGFQETQYF
TGTGCCAGCAGTACAGGGTTCCAAGAGACCCAGTACTTC
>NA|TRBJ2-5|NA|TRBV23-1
CAVLLHVGETQYF
TGCGCCGTACTATTACATGTCGGCGAGACCCAGTACTTC
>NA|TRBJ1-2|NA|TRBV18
CASSWRQEDYGYTF
TGTGCCAGCTCATGGAGACAGGAGGACTATGGCTACACCTTC
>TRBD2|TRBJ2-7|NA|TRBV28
CASSTTSGRYEQYF
TGTGCCAGCAGCACCACTAGCGGGAGGTACGAGCAGTACTTC
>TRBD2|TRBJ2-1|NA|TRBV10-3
CAISEAPRGGVRYNEQFF
TGTGCCATCAGTGAGGCCCCCCGGGGGGGAGTTCGATACAATGAGCAGTTCTTC
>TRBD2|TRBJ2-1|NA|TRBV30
CAWSVKGGLYNEQFF
TGTGCCTGGAGTGTGAAGGGAGGGCTATACAATGAGCAGTTCTTC
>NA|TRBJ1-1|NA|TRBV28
CASSLIGQPNTEAFF
TGTGCCAGCAGTTTAATCGGACAGCCGAACACTGAAGCTTTCTTT
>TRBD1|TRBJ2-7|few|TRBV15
CATSRDRGVAYEQYF
TGTGCCACCAGCAGGGACAGGGGGGTTGCCTACGAGCAGTACTTC
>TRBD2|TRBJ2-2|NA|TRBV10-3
CAIRSGGGTGELFF
TGTGCCATCAGGTCGGGAGGCGGCACCGGGGAGCTGTTTTTT
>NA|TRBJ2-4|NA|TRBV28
CASKEGSGIQYF
TGTGCCAGCAAGGAGGGTTCGGGCATTCAGTACTTC
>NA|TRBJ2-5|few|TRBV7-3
CASSLGPGDGETQYF
TGTGCCAGCAGCTTAGGACCAGGGGATGGGGAGACCCAGTACTTC
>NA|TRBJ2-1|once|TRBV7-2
CASSLRQGTYNEQFF
TGTGCCAGCAGCTTACGGCAGGGGACCTACAATGAGCAGTTCTTC
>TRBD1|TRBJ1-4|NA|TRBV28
CASRPNRGTGVEKLFF
TGTGCCAGCAGACCTAACAGGGGGACAGGGGTTGAAAAACTGTTTTTT
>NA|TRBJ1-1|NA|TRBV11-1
CASSLVEAKTEAFF
TGTGCCAGCAGCTTAGTTGAGGCAAAGACTGAAGCTTTCTTT
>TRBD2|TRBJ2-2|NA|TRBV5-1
CASSLYPSGQPTGELFF
TGCGCCAGCAGCTTGTACCCTAGCGGGCAACCCACCGGGGAGCTGTTTTTT
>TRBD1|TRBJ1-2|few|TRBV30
CAWSIRDRGSYGYTF
TGTGCCTGGAGTATCCGGGACAGGGGTTCCTATGGCTACACCTTC
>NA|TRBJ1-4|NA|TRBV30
CAWKLSNAGDNEKLFF
TGTGCCTGGAAGCTTTCTAATGCGGGGGATAATGAAAAACTGTTTTTT
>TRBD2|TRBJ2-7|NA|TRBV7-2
CASSFLAGNYEQYF
TGTGCCAGCAGCTTTCTAGCGGGGAACTACGAGCAGTACTTC
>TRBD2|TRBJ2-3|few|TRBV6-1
CASSETGAGADTQYF
TGTGCCAGCAGTGAGACGGGAGCGGGGGCAGATACGCAGTATTTT
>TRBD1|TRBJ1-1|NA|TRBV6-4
CASSDSRQGNTEAFF
TGTGCCAGCAGTGACTCGAGACAGGGGAACACTGAAGCTTTCTTT
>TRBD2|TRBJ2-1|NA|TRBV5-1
CASSSGTSDNEQFF
TGCGCCAGCAGCTCCGGGACTAGCGACAATGAGCAGTTCTTC
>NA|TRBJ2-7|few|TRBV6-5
CASSYGTGASYEQYF
TGTGCCAGCAGTTACGGAACGGGAGCTAGCTACGAGCAGTACTTC
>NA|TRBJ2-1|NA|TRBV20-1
CSPRGNEQFF
TGCAGTCCGCGAGGGAATGAGCAGTTCTTC
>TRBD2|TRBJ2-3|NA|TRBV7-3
CASSASGPRTDTQYF
TGTGCCAGCAGCGCTAGCGGTCCTCGCACAGATACGCAGTATTTT
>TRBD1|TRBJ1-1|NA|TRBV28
CASSLWGTGRNTEAFF
TGTGCCAGCAGTTTATGGGGGACAGGACGGAACACTGAAGCTTTCTTT
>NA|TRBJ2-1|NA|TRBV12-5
CASGWGVSTYNEQFF
TGTGCTAGTGGTTGGGGAGTTTCCACCTACAATGAGCAGTTCTTC
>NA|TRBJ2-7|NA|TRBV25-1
CASSEYEGGGRAYEQYF
TGTGCCAGCAGTGAATACGAGGGGGGGGGAAGGGCCTACGAGCAGTACTTC
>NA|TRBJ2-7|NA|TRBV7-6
CASSPTGRVGEQYF
TGTGCCAGCAGCCCGACGGGCAGGGTAGGCGAGCAGTACTTC
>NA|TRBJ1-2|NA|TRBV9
CASSVDMRSRYGYTF
TGTGCCAGCAGCGTAGATATGCGGAGCCGCTATGGCTACACCTTC
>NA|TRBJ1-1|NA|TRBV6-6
CASSYSDSTEAFF
TGTGCCAGCAGTTACTCGGACAGCACTGAAGCTTTCTTT
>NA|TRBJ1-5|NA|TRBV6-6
CASSQAGGSNQPQHF
TGTGCCAGCAGTCAGGCCGGAGGGAGCAATCAGCCCCAGCATTTT
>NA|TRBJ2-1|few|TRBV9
CASSALLPGGNEQFF
TGTGCCAGCAGCGCCCTCTTACCCGGGGGCAATGAGCAGTTCTTC
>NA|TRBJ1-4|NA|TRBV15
CATSRDRYNEKLFF
TGTGCCACCAGCAGAGACAGGTATAATGAAAAACTGTTTTTT
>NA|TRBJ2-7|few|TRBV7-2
CASSHRAEQYF
TGTGCCAGCAGCCACAGGGCCGAGCAGTACTTC
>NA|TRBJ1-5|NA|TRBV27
CASSRWASNQPQHF
TGTGCCAGCAGCCGATGGGCCAGCAATCAGCCCCAGCATTTT
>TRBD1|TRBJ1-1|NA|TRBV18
CASSPRPDRATEAFF
TGTGCCAGCTCACCGCGCCCGGACAGGGCGACTGAAGCTTTCTTT